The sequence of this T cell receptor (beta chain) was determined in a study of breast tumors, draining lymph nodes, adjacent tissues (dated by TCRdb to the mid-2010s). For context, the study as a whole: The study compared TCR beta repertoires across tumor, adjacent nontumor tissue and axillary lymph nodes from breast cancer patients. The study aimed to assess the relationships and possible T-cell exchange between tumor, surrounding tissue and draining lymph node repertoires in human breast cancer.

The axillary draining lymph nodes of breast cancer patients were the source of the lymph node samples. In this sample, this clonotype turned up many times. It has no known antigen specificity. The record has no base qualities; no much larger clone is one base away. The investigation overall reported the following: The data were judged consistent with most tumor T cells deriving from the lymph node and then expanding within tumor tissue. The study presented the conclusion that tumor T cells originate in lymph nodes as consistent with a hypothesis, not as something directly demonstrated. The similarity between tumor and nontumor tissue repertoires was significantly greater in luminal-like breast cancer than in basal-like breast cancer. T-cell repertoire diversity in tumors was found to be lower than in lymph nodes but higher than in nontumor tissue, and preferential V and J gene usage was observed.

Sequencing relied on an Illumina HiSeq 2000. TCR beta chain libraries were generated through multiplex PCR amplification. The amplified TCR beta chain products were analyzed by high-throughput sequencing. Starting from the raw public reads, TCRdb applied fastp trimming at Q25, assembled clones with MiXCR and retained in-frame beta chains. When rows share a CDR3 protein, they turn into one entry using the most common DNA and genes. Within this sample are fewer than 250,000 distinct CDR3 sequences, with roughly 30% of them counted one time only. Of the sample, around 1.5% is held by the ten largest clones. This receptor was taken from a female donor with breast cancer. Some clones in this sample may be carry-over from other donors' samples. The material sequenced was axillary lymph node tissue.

CDR3 loop: CASSPRREGTQYF. The nucleotides are TGTGCCAGCTCACCACGAAGGGAAGGGACCCAGTACTTC. In this chain, TRBV18 is recombined with TRBJ2-5, with the D gene call left open. CDR1 and CDR2 are read off the germline V gene as KGHSH and LQKENI. Deletion took 1 base off V and 7 bases off J, with a span of 10 bases between the germline ends. The cysteine opens and the phenylalanine closes a CDR3 of 13 amino acids. The CDR3 DNA has 39 bases and is translated from base 1.